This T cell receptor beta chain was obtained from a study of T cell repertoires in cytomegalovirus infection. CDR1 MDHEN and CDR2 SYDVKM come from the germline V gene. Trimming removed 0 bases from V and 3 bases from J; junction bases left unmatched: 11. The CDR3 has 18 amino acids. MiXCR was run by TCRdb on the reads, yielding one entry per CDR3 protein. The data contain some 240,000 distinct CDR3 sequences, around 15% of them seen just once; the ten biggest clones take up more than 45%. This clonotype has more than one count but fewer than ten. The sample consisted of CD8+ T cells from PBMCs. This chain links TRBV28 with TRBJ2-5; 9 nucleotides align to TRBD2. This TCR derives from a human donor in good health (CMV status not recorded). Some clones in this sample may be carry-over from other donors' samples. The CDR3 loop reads CASSLWELAGRVEETQYF. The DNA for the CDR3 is TGTGCCAGCAGTTTATGGGAACTAGCGGGCAGGGTTGAAGAGACCCAGTACTTC.